Listed below are T cell receptor beta chains from one sample, sequenced in a study of T-cell reconstitution after alpha-beta-depleted transplantation in children. TCRdb fed the PCR reads into MiXCR, producing one record per CDR3 protein. The repertoire holds under 75,000 distinct CDR3 sequences, with approximately 10% as singletons. The sequencing here drew on PBMCs, taken before TCRalphabeta/CD19-depleted stem cell transplant. These receptors came from a boy aged 5-17 years with acute myeloid leukemia, due to receive a stem cell transplant. Both conserved end residues are part of each CDR3.

cdr3_length: 13
v_call: TRBV5-1
j_call: TRBJ1-2
cdr3_aa: CASSPTDPLGYTF

cdr3_length: 15
v_call: TRBV10-3
j_call: TRBJ2-2
cdr3_aa: CAIRPERGTFEELFF

cdr3_length: 14
v_call: TRBV19
j_call: TRBJ1-5
cdr3_aa: CASSIKRGNQPQHF

cdr3_length: 13
v_call: TRBV7-2
j_call: TRBJ2-5
cdr3_aa: CASGLGRGTSQYF

cdr3_length: 12
v_call: TRBV27
j_call: TRBJ1-1
cdr3_aa: CASKEGGTEAFF

cdr3_length: 12
v_call: TRBV20-1
j_call: TRBJ2-4
cdr3_aa: CSAISGGNIQYF

cdr3_length: 18
v_call: TRBV3-1
j_call: TRBJ2-2
cdr3_aa: CASSQPSGLYMNTGGLFF

cdr3_length: 12
v_call: TRBV5-5
j_call: TRBJ1-2
cdr3_aa: CASSLDRASYTF

cdr3_length: 18
v_call: TRBV4-3
j_call: TRBJ2-2
cdr3_aa: CASSQDPPGGANTGELFF

cdr3_length: 13
v_call: TRBV21-1
j_call: TRBJ2-1
cdr3_aa: CAGNRETYNEQFF

cdr3_length: 17
v_call: TRBV7-2
j_call: TRBJ2-4
cdr3_aa: CASSSYRDRGALGIQYF

cdr3_length: 15
v_call: TRBV27
j_call: TRBJ2-5
cdr3_aa: CASSSPAASGQTQYF

cdr3_length: 14
v_call: TRBV7-2
j_call: TRBJ2-3
cdr3_aa: CASSLTLAPDTQYF

cdr3_length: 19
v_call: TRBV21-1
j_call: TRBJ2-7
cdr3_aa: CASSKAIYIGSGRVYEQYF

cdr3_length: 11
v_call: TRBV6-5
j_call: TRBJ2-1
cdr3_aa: CASSYINEQFF

cdr3_length: 16
v_call: TRBV10-2
j_call: TRBJ2-2
cdr3_aa: CASTSWTPAGTGELFF

cdr3_length: 18
v_call: TRBV19
j_call: TRBJ2-1
cdr3_aa: CASSIAGLGLGDNNEQFF

cdr3_length: 16
v_call: TRBV28
j_call: TRBJ1-5
cdr3_aa: CASMWASPYSNQPQHF

cdr3_length: 16
v_call: TRBV5-1
j_call: TRBJ2-3
cdr3_aa: CASSSTSGSRGWPQYF

cdr3_length: 13
v_call: TRBV29-1
j_call: TRBJ2-3
cdr3_aa: CSVPGGGSDTQYF

cdr3_length: 15
v_call: TRBV18
j_call: TRBJ2-1
cdr3_aa: CASSPPTGVGNEQFF

cdr3_length: 16
v_call: TRBV2
j_call: TRBJ2-1
cdr3_aa: CASSEVRLAVYNEQFF

cdr3_length: 12
v_call: TRBV7-2
j_call: TRBJ2-3
cdr3_aa: CASSLSGGTQYF

cdr3_length: 16
v_call: TRBV7-6
j_call: TRBJ1-6
cdr3_aa: CASSLTGGNYNSPLHF

cdr3_length: 12
v_call: TRBV3-1
j_call: TRBJ2-2
cdr3_aa: CASSRLGGELFF

cdr3_length: 13
v_call: TRBV20-1
j_call: TRBJ2-5
cdr3_aa: CSASWGPQETQYF

cdr3_length: 13
v_call: TRBV20-1
j_call: TRBJ2-7
cdr3_aa: CSARTVNPYEQYF

cdr3_length: 12
v_call: TRBV7-8
j_call: TRBJ2-3
cdr3_aa: CASSSRADTQYF

cdr3_length: 16
v_call: TRBV4-2
j_call: TRBJ2-7
cdr3_aa: CASSQDFQRGFDEQYF

cdr3_length: 14
v_call: TRBV5-4
j_call: TRBJ1-4
cdr3_aa: CASSLQGMAEKLFF

cdr3_length: 15
v_call: TRBV5-1
j_call: TRBJ2-1
cdr3_aa: CASSRDRGYSNEQFF

cdr3_length: 15
v_call: TRBV27
j_call: TRBJ2-1
cdr3_aa: CASMGLDRGWNEQFF

cdr3_length: 18
v_call: TRBV2
j_call: TRBJ2-5
cdr3_aa: CAITLPGLAASLQETQYF

cdr3_length: 15
v_call: TRBV5-1
j_call: TRBJ1-1
cdr3_aa: CASSSQGVGNTEAFF

cdr3_length: 15
v_call: TRBV7-9
j_call: TRBJ1-6
cdr3_aa: CASSLQGSYNSPLHF

cdr3_length: 15
v_call: TRBV6-5
j_call: TRBJ1-4
cdr3_aa: CASSSTGALNEKLFF

cdr3_length: 14
v_call: TRBV12-3/TRBV12-4
j_call: TRBJ1-4
cdr3_aa: CASSLGSLGEKLFF

cdr3_length: 15
v_call: TRBV6-1
j_call: TRBJ1-1
cdr3_aa: CASWFLGQPNTEAFF

cdr3_length: 13
v_call: TRBV6-6
j_call: TRBJ2-3
cdr3_aa: CASSYASTDTQYF

cdr3_length: 15
v_call: TRBV2
j_call: TRBJ2-2
cdr3_aa: CASSDRQGGAGELFF

cdr3_length: 16
v_call: TRBV10-3
j_call: TRBJ2-3
cdr3_aa: CAISEGLAGITDTQYF

cdr3_length: 12
v_call: TRBV5-4
j_call: TRBJ2-1
cdr3_aa: CASGSSYNEQFF